This T cell receptor beta chain was retrieved from a study of cytomegalovirus exposure and HLA in healthy donors. Study findings and constraints: Using the classifier, cytomegalovirus status was reportedly diagnosed with high specificity and sensitivity. Overall, approximately 150 TCR beta chains were annotated as cytomegalovirus-associated.

Germline CDR1 and CDR2: SGHTA and FQGTGA. The V end was cut by 3 bases, the J end by 5 bases, with 4 bases between. The CDR3 consists of 12 residues. A few counts support this clone. Its target is unknown. Clones were read by immunoSEQ multiplex PCR, and TCRdb kept only the in-frame ones, dropping some. The table records about 340,000 clones, 75% to 90% of them present only once. It was the roughly 120-subject validation cohort, separate from the approximately 700-subject first cohort, to which the donors belonged. The chain couples TRBV7-3 to TRBJ2-2, with D hard to call. This receptor was taken from a young woman in good health and CMV-seronegative. Material for sequencing was PBMCs. CDR3 coding DNA: TGTGCCAGCAGCTTCGGTACCGGGGAGCTGTTTTTT. Its protein product is CASSFGTGELFF.